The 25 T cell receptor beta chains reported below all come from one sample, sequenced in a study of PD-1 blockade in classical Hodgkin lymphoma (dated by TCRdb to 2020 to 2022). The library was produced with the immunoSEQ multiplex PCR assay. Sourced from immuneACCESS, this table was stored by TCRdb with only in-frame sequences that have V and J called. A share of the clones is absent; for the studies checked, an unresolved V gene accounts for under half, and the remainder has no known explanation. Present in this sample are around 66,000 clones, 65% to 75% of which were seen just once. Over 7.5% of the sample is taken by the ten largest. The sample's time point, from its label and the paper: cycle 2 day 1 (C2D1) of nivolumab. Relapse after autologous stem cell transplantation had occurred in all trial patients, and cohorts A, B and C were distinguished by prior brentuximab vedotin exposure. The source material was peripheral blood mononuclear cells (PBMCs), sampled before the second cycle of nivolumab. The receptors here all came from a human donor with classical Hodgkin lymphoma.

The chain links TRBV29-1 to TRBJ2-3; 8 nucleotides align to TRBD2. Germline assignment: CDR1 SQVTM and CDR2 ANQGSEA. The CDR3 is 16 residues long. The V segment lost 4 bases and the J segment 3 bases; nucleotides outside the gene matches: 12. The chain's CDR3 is CSVAKMSSGSTDTQYF. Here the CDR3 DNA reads TGCAGCGTTGCCAAGATGTCCAGCGGGAGTACAGATACGCAGTATTTT.

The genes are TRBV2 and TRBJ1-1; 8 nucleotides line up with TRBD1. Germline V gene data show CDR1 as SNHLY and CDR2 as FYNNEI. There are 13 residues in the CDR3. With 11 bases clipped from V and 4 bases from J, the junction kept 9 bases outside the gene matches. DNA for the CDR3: TGTGCCTCCCTGCAGGGGGCTTTCACTGAAGCTTTCTTT. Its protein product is CASLQGAFTEAFF.

The CDR3 loop is CASSSVVVRGADTQYF. In DNA, the CDR3 is TGCGCCAGCAGCTCCGTAGTGGTACGGGGCGCAGATACGCAGTATTTT. The chain links TRBV5-1 to TRBJ2-3; D is tentatively TRBD1 or TRBD2 (5 bases each). The V gene's germline CDR1 is SGHRS and CDR2 YFSETQ. This CDR3 spans 16 amino acids. The V gene lost 3 bases and the J gene lost 4 bases, with 18 bases spanning the gap.

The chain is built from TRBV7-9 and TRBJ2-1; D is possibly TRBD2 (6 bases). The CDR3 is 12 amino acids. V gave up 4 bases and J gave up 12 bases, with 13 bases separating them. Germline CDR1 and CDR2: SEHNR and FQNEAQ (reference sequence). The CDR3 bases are TGTGCCAGCAGCTCCGGCGGGGAGTCGCAGTTCTTC. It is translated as CASSSGGESQFF.

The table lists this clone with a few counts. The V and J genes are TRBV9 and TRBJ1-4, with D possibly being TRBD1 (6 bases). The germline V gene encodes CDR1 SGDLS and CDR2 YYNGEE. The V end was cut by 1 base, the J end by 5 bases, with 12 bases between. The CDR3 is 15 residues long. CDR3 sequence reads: CASSVSGGHNEKLFF. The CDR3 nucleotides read TGTGCCAGCAGCGTATCTGGGGGGCACAATGAAAAACTGTTTTTT.

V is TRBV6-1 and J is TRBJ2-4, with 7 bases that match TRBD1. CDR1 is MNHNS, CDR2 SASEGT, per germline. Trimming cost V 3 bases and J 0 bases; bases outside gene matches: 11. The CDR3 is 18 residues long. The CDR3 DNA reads TGTGCCAGCAGTGAGGACTTAGGGGGCTTACCAGCCAAAAACATTCAGTACTTC. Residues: CASSEDLGGLPAKNIQYF.

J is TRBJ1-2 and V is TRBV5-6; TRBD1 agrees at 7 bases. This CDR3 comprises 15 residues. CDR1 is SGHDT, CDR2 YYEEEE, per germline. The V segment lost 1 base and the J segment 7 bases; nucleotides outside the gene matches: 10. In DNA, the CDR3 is TGTGCCAGCAGCTTGTACCCAGGGGGAATGGTTGGCTACACCTTC. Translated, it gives CASSLYPGGMVGYTF.

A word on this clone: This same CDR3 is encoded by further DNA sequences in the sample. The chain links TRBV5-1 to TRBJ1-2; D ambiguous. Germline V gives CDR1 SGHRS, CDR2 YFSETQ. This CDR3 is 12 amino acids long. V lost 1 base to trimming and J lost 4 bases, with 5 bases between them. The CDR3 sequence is CASSLMGYGYTF. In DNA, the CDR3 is TGCGCCAGCAGCTTGATGGGCTATGGCTACACCTTC.

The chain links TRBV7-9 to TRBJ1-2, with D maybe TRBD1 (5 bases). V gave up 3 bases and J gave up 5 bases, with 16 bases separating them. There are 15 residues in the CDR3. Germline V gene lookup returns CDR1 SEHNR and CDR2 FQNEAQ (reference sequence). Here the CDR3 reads CASSFPEQAQYGYTF. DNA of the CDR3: TGTGCCAGCAGCTTCCCTGAACAGGCCCAATATGGCTACACCTTC.

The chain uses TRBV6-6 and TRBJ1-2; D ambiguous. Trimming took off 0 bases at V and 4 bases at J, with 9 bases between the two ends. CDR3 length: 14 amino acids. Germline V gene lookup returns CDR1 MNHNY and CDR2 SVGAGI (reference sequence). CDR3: CASSYSGIGYGYTF. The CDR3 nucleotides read TGTGCCAGCAGTTACTCAGGCATTGGCTATGGCTACACCTTC.

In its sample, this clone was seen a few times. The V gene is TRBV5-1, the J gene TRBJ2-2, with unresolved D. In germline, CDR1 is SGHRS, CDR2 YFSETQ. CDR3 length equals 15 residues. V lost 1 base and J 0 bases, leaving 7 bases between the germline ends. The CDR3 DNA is TGCGCCAGCAGCTTGATGCAGCCGAACACCGGGGAGCTGTTTTTT. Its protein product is CASSLMQPNTGELFF.

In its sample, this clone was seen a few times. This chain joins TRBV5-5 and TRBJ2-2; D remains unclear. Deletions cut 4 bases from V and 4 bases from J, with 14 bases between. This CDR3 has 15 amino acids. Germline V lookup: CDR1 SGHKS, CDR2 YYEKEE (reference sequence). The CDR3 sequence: CASSHEVLLTGELFF. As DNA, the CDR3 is TGTGCCAGCAGCCATGAGGTCCTCCTCACCGGGGAGCTGTTTTTT.

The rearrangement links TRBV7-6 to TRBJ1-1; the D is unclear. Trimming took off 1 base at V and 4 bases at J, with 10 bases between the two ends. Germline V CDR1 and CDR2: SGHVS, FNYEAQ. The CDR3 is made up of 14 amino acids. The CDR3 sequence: CASSLGGMGTEAFF. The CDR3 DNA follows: TGTGCCAGCAGCTTAGGAGGTATGGGCACTGAAGCTTTCTTT.

The CDR3 loop reads CASSLWQGSYEQYF. Written as DNA, the CDR3 is TGCGCCAGCAGCTTGTGGCAGGGTTCCTACGAGCAGTACTTC. The gene calls are TRBV5-1 and TRBJ2-7; a possible D gene is TRBD1 (5 bases). The CDR3 covers 14 residues. The germline V and J ends were trimmed by 1 base and 1 base, with 9 bases remaining between them. CDR1 is SGHRS and CDR2 is YFSETQ in the germline V gene.

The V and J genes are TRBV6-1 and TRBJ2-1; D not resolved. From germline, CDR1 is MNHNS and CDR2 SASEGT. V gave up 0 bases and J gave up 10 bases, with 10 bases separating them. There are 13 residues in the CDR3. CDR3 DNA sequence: TGTGCCAGCAGTGAAGCGCAATGGCCCGAGCAGTTCTTC. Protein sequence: CASSEAQWPEQFF.

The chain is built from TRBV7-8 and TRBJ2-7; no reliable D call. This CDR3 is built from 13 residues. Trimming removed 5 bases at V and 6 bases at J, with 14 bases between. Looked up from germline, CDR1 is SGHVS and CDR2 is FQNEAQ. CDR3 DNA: TGTGCCAGCAGCCAAAGCAAAAACTCCGAGCAGTACTTC. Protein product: CASSQSKNSEQYF.

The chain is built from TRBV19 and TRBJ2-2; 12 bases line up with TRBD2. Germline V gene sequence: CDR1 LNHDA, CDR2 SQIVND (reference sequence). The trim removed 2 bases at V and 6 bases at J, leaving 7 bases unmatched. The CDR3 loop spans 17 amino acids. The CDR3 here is CASSIRLAGGRAGELFF. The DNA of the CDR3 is TGTGCCAGTAGTATACGTCTAGCGGGAGGGAGAGCCGGGGAGCTGTTTTTT.

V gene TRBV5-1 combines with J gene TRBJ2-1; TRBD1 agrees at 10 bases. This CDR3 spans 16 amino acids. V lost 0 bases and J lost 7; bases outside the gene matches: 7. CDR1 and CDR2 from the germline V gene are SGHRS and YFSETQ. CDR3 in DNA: TGCGCCAGCAGCTTGGGACTGACAGGGGGCGGAAATGAGCAGTTCTTC. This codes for CASSLGLTGGGNEQFF.

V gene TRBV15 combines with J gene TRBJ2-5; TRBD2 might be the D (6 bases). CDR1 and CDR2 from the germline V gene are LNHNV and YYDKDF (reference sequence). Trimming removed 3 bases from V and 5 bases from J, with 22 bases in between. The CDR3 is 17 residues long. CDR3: CATSSSPMGLGAETQYF. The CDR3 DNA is TGTGCCACCAGCAGTTCTCCGATGGGACTGGGAGCGGAGACCCAGTACTTC.

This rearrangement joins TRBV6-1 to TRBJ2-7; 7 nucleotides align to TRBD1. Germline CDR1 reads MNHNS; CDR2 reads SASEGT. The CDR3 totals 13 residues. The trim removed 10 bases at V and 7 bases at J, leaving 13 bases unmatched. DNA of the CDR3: TGTGCCATCTCGAGACAGGGTGGCGGGGAGCAGTACTTC. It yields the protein CAISRQGGGEQYF.

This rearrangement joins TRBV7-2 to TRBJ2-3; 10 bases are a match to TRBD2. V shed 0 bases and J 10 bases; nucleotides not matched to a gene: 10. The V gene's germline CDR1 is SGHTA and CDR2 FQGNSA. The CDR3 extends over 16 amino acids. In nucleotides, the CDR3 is TGTGCCAGCAGCTTAGCCGGGGGGGGACTAGCGTTTCCGCAGTATTTT. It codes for CASSLAGGGLAFPQYF.

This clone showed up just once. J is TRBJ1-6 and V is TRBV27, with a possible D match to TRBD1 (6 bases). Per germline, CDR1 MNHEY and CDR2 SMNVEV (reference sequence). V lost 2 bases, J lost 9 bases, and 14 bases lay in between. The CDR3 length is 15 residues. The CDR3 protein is CASSLRGAESSPLHF. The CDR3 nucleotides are TGTGCCAGCAGTTTACGGGGGGCCGAGAGTTCACCCCTCCACTTT.

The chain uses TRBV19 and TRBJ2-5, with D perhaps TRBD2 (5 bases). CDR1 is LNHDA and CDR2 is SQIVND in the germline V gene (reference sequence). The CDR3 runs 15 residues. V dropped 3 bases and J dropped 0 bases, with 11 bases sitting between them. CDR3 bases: TGTGCCAGTAGTATGGACGGCGGGTACCAAGAGACCCAGTACTTC. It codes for CASSMDGGYQETQYF.

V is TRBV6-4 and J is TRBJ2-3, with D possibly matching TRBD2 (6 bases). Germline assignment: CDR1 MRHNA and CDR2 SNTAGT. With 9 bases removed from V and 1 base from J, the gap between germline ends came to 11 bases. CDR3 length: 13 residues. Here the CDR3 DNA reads TGTGCCAGGGGCCGGGACTGCACAGATACGCAGTATTTT. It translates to CARGRDCTDTQYF.

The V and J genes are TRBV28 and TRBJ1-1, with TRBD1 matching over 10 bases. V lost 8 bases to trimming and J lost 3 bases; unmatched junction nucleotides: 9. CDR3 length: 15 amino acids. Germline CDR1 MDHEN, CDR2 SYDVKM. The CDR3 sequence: CASYLSTGGDTEAFF. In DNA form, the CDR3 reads TGTGCCAGCTACCTTTCGACAGGGGGCGACACTGAAGCTTTCTTT.